The rows below give T cell receptor beta chains drawn from one sample of a study of blood T cell repertoires in COVID-19. Assay: immunoSEQ multiplex PCR; the TCRdb copy retains only in-frame clones and omits some. The sample consists of 300,000 to 400,000 clones, around nine tenths of them appearing once. Sequenced material: PBMCs or T cells enriched from blood (not recorded which). The receptor source for this set is a woman under 40 with acute COVID-19. Both conserved end residues are part of each CDR3. D genes are given only for firm matches. Not every row has a clone size; where given, it reads once, few, many or a size class.

CDR3 length: 16
clone size: -
V gene: TRBV5-1
J gene: TRBJ1-1
D gene: TRBD1
CDR3 protein: CASSLLPGQLNTEAFF
CDR3 DNA: TGCGCCAGCAGCTTACTCCCGGGACAGCTTAACACTGAAGCTTTCTTT

CDR3 length: 10
clone size: -
V gene: TRBV28
J gene: TRBJ2-7
D gene: -
CDR3 protein: CASSRVEQYF
CDR3 DNA: TGTGCCAGCAGTAGAGTGGAGCAGTACTTC

CDR3 length: 14
clone size: -
V gene: TRBV9
J gene: TRBJ1-1
D gene: TRBD1
CDR3 protein: CASSSQGAVTEAFF
CDR3 DNA: TGTGCCAGCAGCTCGCAGGGGGCAGTCACTGAAGCTTTCTTT

CDR3 length: 15
clone size: -
V gene: TRBV9
J gene: TRBJ1-3
D gene: -
CDR3 protein: CASSVGSGSGNTIYF
CDR3 DNA: TGTGCCAGCAGCGTAGGGTCGGGATCTGGAAACACCATATATTTT

CDR3 length: 15
clone size: -
V gene: TRBV27
J gene: TRBJ1-5
D gene: -
CDR3 protein: CASRPGRVSNQPQHF
CDR3 DNA: TGTGCCAGCCGACCCGGTCGGGTTAGCAATCAGCCCCAGCATTTT

CDR3 length: 15
clone size: once
V gene: TRBV4-2
J gene: TRBJ1-5
D gene: TRBD1
CDR3 protein: CASSRRTGDGQPQHF
CDR3 DNA: TGTGCCAGCAGCCGGCGGACAGGGGATGGCCAGCCCCAGCATTTT

CDR3 length: 16
clone size: -
V gene: TRBV9
J gene: TRBJ2-3
D gene: -
CDR3 protein: CASSVAGVSSTDTQYF
CDR3 DNA: TGTGCCAGCAGCGTAGCCGGGGTCTCCAGCACAGATACGCAGTATTTT

CDR3 length: 14
clone size: once
V gene: TRBV5-1
J gene: TRBJ1-1
D gene: TRBD1
CDR3 protein: CASSVDRGRTEAFF
CDR3 DNA: TGCGCCAGCAGTGTTGACAGGGGTCGGACTGAAGCTTTCTTT

CDR3 length: 15
clone size: once
V gene: TRBV10-1
J gene: TRBJ2-7
D gene: TRBD2
CDR3 protein: CASSEVVAGRYEQYF
CDR3 DNA: TGCGCCAGCAGTGAGGTTGTAGCGGGGCGCTACGAGCAGTACTTC

CDR3 length: 15
clone size: -
V gene: TRBV3-1/TRBV3-2
J gene: TRBJ1-6
D gene: -
CDR3 protein: CASSQAGEYNSPLHF
CDR3 DNA: TGTGCCAGCAGCCAAGCCGGGGAATATAATTCACCCCTCCACTTT

CDR3 length: 15
clone size: once
V gene: TRBV18
J gene: TRBJ1-1
D gene: TRBD1
CDR3 protein: CASSPKTGGETEAFF
CDR3 DNA: TGTGCCAGCTCACCTAAGACAGGGGGCGAAACTGAAGCTTTCTTT

CDR3 length: 15
clone size: -
V gene: TRBV7-2
J gene: TRBJ2-7
D gene: -
CDR3 protein: CASSPISGGTYEQYF
CDR3 DNA: TGTGCCAGCAGCCCCATATCGGGGGGCACATACGAGCAGTACTTC

CDR3 length: 17
clone size: once
V gene: TRBV4-3
J gene: TRBJ1-4
D gene: TRBD1
CDR3 protein: CASSPQLGTGGVGKLFF
CDR3 DNA: TGCGCCAGCAGCCCCCAACTCGGTACAGGGGGCGTCGGAAAACTGTTTTTT

CDR3 length: 11
clone size: -
V gene: TRBV24-1
J gene: TRBJ1-5
D gene: -
CDR3 protein: CATRLNQPQHF
CDR3 DNA: TGTGCCACCAGATTAAATCAGCCCCAGCATTTT

CDR3 length: 17
clone size: -
V gene: TRBV9
J gene: TRBJ1-2
D gene: -
CDR3 protein: CASSVVSSGPPNYGYTF
CDR3 DNA: TGTGCCAGCAGCGTAGTGTCGTCTGGGCCACCTAACTATGGCTACACCTTC

CDR3 length: 13
clone size: -
V gene: TRBV2
J gene: TRBJ1-1
D gene: -
CDR3 protein: CASSEGGPTEAFF
CDR3 DNA: TGTGCCAGCAGTGAAGGGGGGCCGACTGAAGCTTTCTTT

CDR3 length: 12
clone size: -
V gene: TRBV19
J gene: TRBJ1-4
D gene: -
CDR3 protein: CVSKGSGEKLFF
CDR3 DNA: TGTGTCAGTAAAGGGAGCGGAGAAAAACTGTTTTTT

CDR3 length: 17
clone size: -
V gene: TRBV21-1
J gene: TRBJ2-3
D gene: -
CDR3 protein: CASRTGTGCWSTDTQYF
CDR3 DNA: TGTGCCAGCAGGACCGGGACAGGGTGTTGGTCCACAGATACGCAGTATTTT

CDR3 length: 14
clone size: few
V gene: TRBV6-4
J gene: TRBJ1-1
D gene: -
CDR3 protein: CASSEQGLNTEAFF
CDR3 DNA: TGTGCCAGCAGTGAGCAGGGCCTGAACACTGAAGCTTTCTTT

CDR3 length: 15
clone size: -
V gene: TRBV5-1
J gene: TRBJ2-7
D gene: -
CDR3 protein: CASSFGESAPYEQYF
CDR3 DNA: TGCGCCAGCAGCTTCGGGGAATCGGCTCCCTACGAGCAGTACTTC

CDR3 length: 13
clone size: -
V gene: TRBV2
J gene: TRBJ1-2
D gene: -
CDR3 protein: CASSGGGVGGYTF
CDR3 DNA: TGTGCCAGCAGTGGTGGAGGGGTAGGGGGCTACACCTTC

CDR3 length: 14
clone size: -
V gene: TRBV27
J gene: TRBJ2-1
D gene: TRBD1
CDR3 protein: CASSADRGDNEQFF
CDR3 DNA: TGTGCCAGCAGTGCGGACAGGGGAGACAATGAGCAGTTCTTC

CDR3 length: 15
clone size: -
V gene: TRBV7-3
J gene: TRBJ2-3
D gene: TRBD2
CDR3 protein: CASSLTGGSTDTQYF
CDR3 DNA: TGTGCCAGCAGCTTAACGGGGGGGTCAACAGATACGCAGTATTTT

CDR3 length: 14
clone size: -
V gene: TRBV7-9
J gene: TRBJ2-3
D gene: TRBD2
CDR3 protein: CASSRRGGRDTQYF
CDR3 DNA: TGTGCCAGCAGTAGGCGGGGGGGCAGAGATACGCAGTATTTT

CDR3 length: 13
clone size: -
V gene: TRBV2
J gene: TRBJ2-7
D gene: -
CDR3 protein: CAGRGPGTYEQYF
CDR3 DNA: TGTGCCGGACGCGGCCCAGGGACCTACGAGCAGTACTTC

CDR3 length: 12
clone size: -
V gene: TRBV24-1
J gene: TRBJ1-1
D gene: TRBD1
CDR3 protein: CATSDQDRGPFF
CDR3 DNA: TGTGCCACCAGTGATCAAGACAGGGGGCCTTTCTTT

CDR3 length: 13
clone size: -
V gene: TRBV19
J gene: TRBJ2-7
D gene: TRBD1
CDR3 protein: CASSRQGRDEQYF
CDR3 DNA: TGTGCCAGTAGCAGACAGGGGCGCGACGAGCAGTACTTC

CDR3 length: 17
clone size: once
V gene: TRBV4-2
J gene: TRBJ2-7
D gene: -
CDR3 protein: CASSHPIDGSGGYEQYF
CDR3 DNA: TGTGCCAGCAGCCACCCCATCGATGGTAGCGGAGGCTACGAGCAGTACTTC

CDR3 length: 15
clone size: once
V gene: TRBV2
J gene: TRBJ1-3
D gene: -
CDR3 protein: CASSAGRHSGNTIYF
CDR3 DNA: TGTGCCAGCAGCGCTGGGAGGCACTCTGGAAACACCATATATTTT

CDR3 length: 13
clone size: -
V gene: TRBV29-1
J gene: TRBJ2-2
D gene: TRBD1
CDR3 protein: CSVPTGGTGELFF
CDR3 DNA: TGCAGCGTCCCGACAGGGGGCACCGGGGAGCTGTTTTTT

CDR3 length: 13
clone size: -
V gene: TRBV9
J gene: TRBJ1-2
D gene: TRBD1
CDR3 protein: CASSARQGYGYTF
CDR3 DNA: TGTGCCAGCAGCGCACGACAGGGGTATGGCTACACCTTC

CDR3 length: 12
clone size: -
V gene: TRBV6-2/TRBV6-3
J gene: TRBJ2-7
D gene: -
CDR3 protein: CASSHRVNEQYF
CDR3 DNA: TGTGCCAGCAGTCACAGGGTTAACGAGCAGTACTTC

CDR3 length: 12
clone size: -
V gene: TRBV12-3/TRBV12-4
J gene: TRBJ2-1
D gene: TRBD2
CDR3 protein: CASPSGGGEQFF
CDR3 DNA: TGTGCCAGCCCTAGCGGGGGGGGTGAGCAGTTCTTC

CDR3 length: 13
clone size: -
V gene: TRBV29-1
J gene: TRBJ1-3
D gene: -
CDR3 protein: CSVTKNSGNTIYF
CDR3 DNA: TGCAGCGTTACTAAGAACTCTGGAAACACCATATATTTT

CDR3 length: 15
clone size: -
V gene: TRBV7-2
J gene: TRBJ2-1
D gene: TRBD2
CDR3 protein: CASSSGTSDYNEQFF
CDR3 DNA: TGTGCCAGCAGCTCCGGGACTAGCGACTACAATGAGCAGTTCTTC

CDR3 length: 11
clone size: -
V gene: TRBV2
J gene: TRBJ2-1
D gene: -
CDR3 protein: CASSDSNEQFF
CDR3 DNA: TGTGCCAGCAGCGACAGCAATGAGCAGTTCTTC

CDR3 length: 16
clone size: -
V gene: TRBV19
J gene: TRBJ1-5
D gene: -
CDR3 protein: CASRGTSLPGNQPQHF
CDR3 DNA: TGTGCCAGTAGGGGGACATCCCTTCCGGGCAATCAGCCCCAGCATTTT

CDR3 length: 15
clone size: -
V gene: TRBV30
J gene: TRBJ2-1
D gene: TRBD1
CDR3 protein: CAWSDLDRAYNEQFF
CDR3 DNA: TGTGCCTGGAGTGATTTGGACAGGGCCTACAATGAGCAGTTCTTC

CDR3 length: 14
clone size: -
V gene: TRBV3-1/TRBV3-2
J gene: TRBJ1-3
D gene: -
CDR3 protein: CASSLGAYGNTIYF
CDR3 DNA: TGTGCCAGCAGCCTCGGTGCGTATGGAAACACCATATATTTT

CDR3 length: 15
clone size: -
V gene: TRBV7-2
J gene: TRBJ2-2
D gene: TRBD2
CDR3 protein: CASSPAGRGTGELFF
CDR3 DNA: TGTGCCAGCAGCCCGGCGGGGAGGGGAACCGGGGAGCTGTTTTTT

CDR3 length: 16
clone size: -
V gene: TRBV5-1
J gene: TRBJ2-3
D gene: -
CDR3 protein: CASSAPHIESTDTQYF
CDR3 DNA: TGCGCCAGCAGCGCGCCGCATATAGAGAGCACAGATACGCAGTATTTT

CDR3 length: 15
clone size: -
V gene: TRBV5-8
J gene: TRBJ2-3
D gene: -
CDR3 protein: CASSPLGGPGDTQYF
CDR3 DNA: TGTGCCAGCAGCCCTTTGGGGGGGCCGGGAGATACGCAGTATTTT

CDR3 length: 16
clone size: -
V gene: TRBV3-1/TRBV3-2
J gene: TRBJ1-3
D gene: -
CDR3 protein: CASSQAGSSSGNTIYF
CDR3 DNA: TGTGCCAGCAGCCAAGCCGGGTCCAGCTCTGGAAACACCATATATTTT

CDR3 length: 12
clone size: -
V gene: TRBV12-5
J gene: TRBJ2-7
D gene: -
CDR3 protein: CASAPGLYEQYF
CDR3 DNA: TGTGCTAGTGCTCCGGGACTGTACGAGCAGTACTTC

CDR3 length: 16
clone size: few
V gene: TRBV27
J gene: TRBJ2-1
D gene: TRBD2
CDR3 protein: CASQDRAGGSYNEQFF
CDR3 DNA: TGTGCCAGCCAAGATCGAGCGGGGGGCTCGTACAATGAGCAGTTCTTC

CDR3 length: 13
clone size: -
V gene: TRBV18
J gene: TRBJ2-7
D gene: TRBD1
CDR3 protein: CASSQGQGREQYF
CDR3 DNA: TGTGCCAGCTCCCAGGGACAGGGAAGGGAGCAGTACTTC

CDR3 length: 14
clone size: -
V gene: TRBV5-6
J gene: TRBJ1-3
D gene: TRBD1
CDR3 protein: CASSSTGLRNTIYF
CDR3 DNA: TGTGCCAGCAGCTCGACAGGGCTCCGAAACACCATATATTTT